The 27 T cell receptor beta chains listed next were all sequenced from one sample in a study of blood T cell repertoires in COVID-19. Sequencing was performed with immunoSEQ multiplex PCR; in TCRdb, only in-frame clones are kept and a portion is missing. The data hold 70,000 to 90,000 clones, with roughly 85% observed a single time. The sequenced material came from peripheral blood. The receptors here all came from a human donor in a cohort sampled during active COVID-19.

V gene TRBV5-1 combines with J gene TRBJ2-5, with TRBD1 identical over 7 bases. The length of the CDR3 is 14 residues. Germline CDR1 is SGHRS and CDR2 is YFSETQ. The V and J ends lost 4 bases and 5 bases, in that order; junction bases with no gene match: 8. The CDR3 nucleotides are TGCGCCAGCAGCCGGACCGGACAGGCGGAGACCCAGTACTTC. Translating it yields CASSRTGQAETQYF.

V gene TRBV3-1 (or the pseudogene TRBV3-2) combines with J gene TRBJ1-1, with 7 positions matching TRBD1. J gave up 1 base and V 4 bases, and 9 bases lay outside the gene matches. This CDR3 spans 16 amino acids. Germline V gives CDR1 LGHDT, CDR2 YNNKEL (reference sequence). CDR3 coding DNA: TGTGCCAGCAGCCTAAACGACAGGGCGTCGAACACTGAAGCTTTCTTT. Translation gives CASSLNDRASNTEAFF.

This chain joins TRBV6-5 and TRBJ2-1, with 8 bases fitting TRBD2. Trimming took 2 bases from V and 4 from J; bases not matched to a gene: 7. The CDR3 consists of 16 residues. CDR1 and CDR2 from the germline V gene are MNHEY and SVGAGI. CDR3 sequence (DNA): TGTGCCAGCAGTTACGGATTCGGGACTAGTTACAATGAGCAGTTCTTC. It codes for CASSYGFGTSYNEQFF.

V usage is TRBV11-3 and J usage is TRBJ2-3; TRBD2 matches at 8 bases. Trimming removed 5 bases from V and 3 bases from J; junction bases left unmatched: 4. CDR3 length: 14 residues. From germline, CDR1 is SGHNT and CDR2 YENEEA. The CDR3 sequence: CASSLAGTTDTQYF. The CDR3 DNA is TGTGCCAGCAGCCTAGCGGGTACAACAGATACGCAGTATTTT. Filled out from reference TRBV11-3 and TRBJ2-3, the complete variable domain reads EAGVVQSPRYKIIEKKQPVAFWCNPISGHNTLYWYLQNLGQGPELLIRYENEEAVDDSQLPKDRFSAERLKGVDSTLKIQPAELGDSAVYLCASSLAGTTDTQYFGPGTRLTVL.

The chain uses TRBV20-1 and TRBJ2-2, with TRBD1 matching 7 bases. CDR1 and CDR2 from the germline V gene are DFQATT and SNEGSKA (reference sequence). CDR3 length: 15 residues. Losses at the gene ends were 3 bases for V and 3 bases for J; bases not matched to a gene: 7. The DNA for the CDR3 is TGCAGTGCTAGTCCGTTAACAGGGGACACCGGGGAGCTGTTTTTT. Translating it yields CSASPLTGDTGELFF.

A single count supports this clone. The chain has TRBV11-2 and TRBJ1-2, with D perhaps matching TRBD1 (6 bases). This CDR3 comprises 16 residues. Germline assignment: CDR1 SGHAT and CDR2 FQNNGV. The V end was cut by 0 bases, the J end by 5 bases, with 16 bases between. CDR3 sequence (DNA): TGTGCCAGCAGCTTAGATCAGGTTGGGGGCGAATATGGCTACACCTTC. This gives the protein CASSLDQVGGEYGYTF.

This chain connects TRBV3-1 (or the pseudogene TRBV3-2) to TRBJ2-1; the match to TRBD2 covers 10 bases. Germline CDR1 reads LGHDT; CDR2 reads YNNKEL (reference sequence). V trimming: 4 bases; J trimming: 4 bases; junction bases outside the gene matches: 4. CDR3 size: 15 residues. CDR3 DNA: TGTGCCAGCAGCCCAACTAGCGGGGCATACAATGAGCAGTTCTTC. It is translated as CASSPTSGAYNEQFF.

J is TRBJ2-7 and V is TRBV5-1; TRBD2 agrees at 8 bases. J was trimmed by 2 bases and V by 4 bases; bases with no gene match: 5. The CDR3 length is 14 residues. Germline V gives CDR1 SGHRS, CDR2 YFSETQ. This chain's CDR3 is CASSTTSGAYEQYF. The CDR3 DNA follows: TGCGCCAGCAGCACAACTAGCGGTGCCTACGAGCAGTACTTC. The variable domain in full, with the rest retrieved from reference TRBV5-1 and TRBJ2-7, is KAGVTQTPRYLIKTRGQQVTLSCSPISGHRSVSWYQQTPGQGLQFLFEYFSETQRNKGNFPGRFSGRQFSNSRSEMNVSTLELGDSALYLCASSTTSGAYEQYFGPGTRLTVT.

CDR3 sequence: CASSLAGQGIPNEKLFF. CDR3 in DNA: TGTGCCAGCAGCTTAGCGGGACAGGGGATTCCTAATGAAAAACTGTTTTTT. The chain combines TRBV7-9 with TRBJ1-4, with 10 bases identical to TRBD1. The length of the CDR3 is 17 residues. J was trimmed by 3 bases and V by 0 bases; bases with no gene match: 4. The germline CDR1 and CDR2 sequences are SEHNR and FQNEAQ (reference sequence). Variable domain in full (rest from reference TRBV7-9 and TRBJ1-4): DTGVSQNPRHKITKRGQNVTFRCDPISEHNRLYWYRQTLGQGPEFLTYFQNEAQLEKSRLLSDRFSAERPKGSFSTLEIQRTEQGDSAMYLCASSLAGQGIPNEKLFFGSGTQLSVL.

As for this clone: The junction departs from germline at one end; a sequencing error may be responsible. This chain links TRBV6-5 with TRBJ1-2, with a possible D match to TRBD1 (5 bases). CDR1 MNHEY and CDR2 SVGAGI come from the germline V gene. CDR3 length: 15 residues. The CDR3 loop is CASSDSGLTIYGYTF. CDR3 bases: TGTGCCAGCAGTGACTCGGGACTGACCATCTATGGCTACACCTTC.

This chain connects TRBV4-3 to TRBJ2-1, with TRBD1 matching over 10 bases. Per germline, CDR1 LGHNA and CDR2 YSLEER. The CDR3 is 16 amino acids. J gave up 9 bases and V 3 bases, and 11 bases lay outside the gene matches. The CDR3 bases are TGCGCCAGCAGCCAGTCTACGGGACAGGGGAAGGGTGAGCAGTTCTTC. This encodes CASSQSTGQGKGEQFF.

This clone has only one observation. The J gene is TRBJ2-7, the V gene TRBV19; TRBD1 matches at 9 bases. This CDR3 has 13 amino acids. V was pared by 5 bases and J by 6 bases, with 5 bases of the junction left unmatched. Germline V gene lookup returns CDR1 LNHDA and CDR2 SQIVND (reference sequence). DNA of the CDR3: TGTGCCAGTAGTCCGGGACAGGGCGGCGAGCAGTACTTC. Translating gives CASSPGQGGEQYF.

The chain carries TRBV6-1 and TRBJ1-2; perhaps TRBD1 as D (6 bases). The CDR3 has 13 residues. The germline V and J ends were trimmed by 1 base and 4 bases, with 7 bases remaining between them. CDR1 MNHNS and CDR2 SASEGT come from the germline V gene. The chain's CDR3 is CASSEGTVYGYTF. CDR3 DNA sequence: TGTGCCAGCAGTGAAGGGACAGTCTATGGCTACACCTTC.

The CDR3: CALGWDRISNQPQHF. CDR3 nucleotide sequence: TGTGCCCTGGGGTGGGACAGAATTAGCAATCAGCCCCAGCATTTT. This rearrangement joins TRBV19 to TRBJ1-5; 7 nucleotides match TRBD1. With V trimmed by 11 bases and J by 0 bases, 10 bases remained unmatched. In germline, CDR1 is LNHDA, CDR2 SQIVND (reference sequence). This CDR3 comprises 15 residues.

The chain carries TRBV5-1 and TRBJ1-1; tentatively, D is TRBD1 (5 bases). V gave up 5 bases and J gave up 1 base, with 12 bases separating them. Per the germline V gene, CDR1 is SGHRS and CDR2 is YFSETQ. The CDR3 contains 14 residues. This chain's CDR3 is CASRFQTENTEAFF. The DNA for the CDR3 is TGCGCCAGCAGATTCCAGACAGAGAACACTGAAGCTTTCTTT.

The genes are TRBV9 and TRBJ2-5; D gene uncertain. The germline V gene encodes CDR1 SGDLS and CDR2 YYNGEE. Trimming took 0 bases from V and 4 from J, leaving 22 bases between them. The CDR3 sequence is 18 residues long. This CDR3 reads CASSVGLSRARVTETQYF. CDR3 coding DNA: TGTGCCAGCAGCGTAGGACTTTCGCGTGCACGGGTTACAGAGACCCAGTACTTC.

The chain joins TRBV6-1 to TRBJ1-2, with a weak D call TRBD1 (5 bases). This CDR3 is built from 15 residues. The V end lost 1 base, the J end lost 5 bases, and 14 bases lay between the germline ends. The germline gives CDR1 MNHNS, CDR2 SASEGT. The CDR3, as DNA: TGTGCCAGCAGTGAAGGGAGGGGAAGAGGATATGGCTACACCTTC. Its protein product is CASSEGRGRGYGYTF.

This chain links TRBV2 with TRBJ2-5; 10 positions match TRBD2. The CDR3 covers 15 residues. CDR1 is SNHLY and CDR2 is FYNNEI in the germline V gene. V was clipped by 3 bases and J by 5 bases; unmatched bases: 6. The CDR3 DNA reads TGTGCCAGCAGTGAGGGCCTAGCGGGAGCGGAGACCCAGTACTTC. It yields the protein CASSEGLAGAETQYF.

V usage is TRBV7-9 and J usage is TRBJ2-1, with 10 bases that match TRBD2. Trimming removed 2 bases from V and 6 bases from J; junction bases left unmatched: 10. The CDR3 has 17 residues. Germline V gene sequence: CDR1 SEHNR, CDR2 FQNEAQ (reference sequence). This chain's CDR3 is CASSLLLAGAQSNEQFF. CDR3 nucleotide sequence: TGTGCCAGCAGCTTATTGCTAGCGGGAGCTCAATCCAATGAGCAGTTCTTC.

This clone was counted once. The V and J genes are TRBV7-2 and TRBJ2-7; 9 bases map to TRBD1. The V gene end was trimmed by 1 base and the J gene end by 3 bases; junction bases not matched to a gene: 4. The CDR3 runs to 15 residues. Germline-derived CDR1 and CDR2 are SGHTA and FQGNSA. CDR3 protein: CASSLVVGQGYEQYF. For the CDR3, the DNA is TGTGCCAGCAGCTTAGTAGTGGGACAGGGCTACGAGCAGTACTTC.

The V gene is TRBV10-2, the J gene TRBJ2-7; 13 nucleotides align to TRBD2. Germline V gene lookup returns CDR1 WSHSY and CDR2 SAAADI. The CDR3 has 17 residues. V lost 7 bases to trimming and J lost 2 bases; unmatched junction nucleotides: 11. The CDR3 region is CASTRGGLAGPTYEQYF. CDR3 bases: TGCGCCAGCACCCGAGGGGGACTAGCGGGACCAACCTACGAGCAGTACTTC.

This clone was counted a single time. The gene calls are TRBV18 and TRBJ2-4; tentative D call: TRBD2 (7 bases). The V and J ends lost 1 base and 3 bases respectively, with 13 bases between them. The CDR3 extends over 16 amino acids. CDR1 is KGHSH, CDR2 LQKENI, per germline. CDR3 sequence (DNA): TGTGCCAGCTCACCACGGGGGGGCCTAAACAAAAACATTCAGTACTTC. It translates to CASSPRGGLNKNIQYF. The whole variable domain, remainder taken from reference TRBV18 and TRBJ2-4, is NAGVMQNPRHLVRRRGQEARLRCSPMKGHSHVYWYRQLPEEGLKFMVYLQKENIIDESGMPKERFSAEFPKEGPSILRIQQVVRGDSAAYFCASSPRGGLNKNIQYFGAGTRLSVL.

The V gene is TRBV7-2, the J gene TRBJ2-4; 7 bases fit TRBD2. Germline V lookup: CDR1 SGHTA, CDR2 FQGNSA. The CDR3 covers 14 residues. The junction had 10 bases not matched to a gene; V was cut back by 5 bases and J by 9 bases. Here the CDR3 DNA reads TGTGCCAGCAGCCCCTTGGCGCAGCGGGGCATTCAGTACTTC. Translation gives CASSPLAQRGIQYF.

The chain employs TRBV28 and TRBJ1-1; D uncertain. The CDR3 runs to 14 residues. V shed 5 bases and J shed 2 bases, with 12 bases lying between them. Germline V gene sequence: CDR1 MDHEN, CDR2 SYDVKM. CDR3 sequence: CASSQLSGNTEAFF. CDR3 in DNA: TGTGCCAGCAGTCAACTGTCGGGTAACACTGAAGCTTTCTTT.

A few counts support this clone. The chain has TRBV7-9 and TRBJ1-6; 8 bases map to TRBD1. Unmatched junction bases numbered 5, after V lost 4 bases and J lost 9 bases. The CDR3 loop spans 14 amino acids. The germline gives CDR1 SEHNR, CDR2 FQNEAQ (reference sequence). The CDR3 region has the DNA TGTGCCAGCAGCTCCTCAGGGGGCCGTTCACCCCTCCACTTT. Encoded protein: CASSSSGGRSPLHF. Full variable domain (rest looked up from reference TRBV7-9 and TRBJ1-6): DTGVSQNPRHKITKRGQNVTFRCDPISEHNRLYWYRQTLGQGPEFLTYFQNEAQLEKSRLLSDRFSAERPKGSFSTLEIQRTEQGDSAMYLCASSSSGGRSPLHFGNGTRLTVT.

V gene TRBV7-2 combines with J gene TRBJ2-7; no clear D. The germline V gene encodes CDR1 SGHTA and CDR2 FQGNSA. The CDR3 runs to 14 residues. With 5 bases removed from V and 2 bases from J, the gap between germline ends came to 13 bases. CDR3 loop: CASSIGAFPYEQYF. CDR3 DNA sequence: TGTGCCAGCAGCATAGGAGCCTTTCCCTACGAGCAGTACTTC.

The V gene is TRBV3-1 (or the pseudogene TRBV3-2), the J gene TRBJ2-3; TRBD2 matches at 7 bases. The CDR3 consists of 18 residues. Germline CDR1 reads LGHDT; CDR2 reads YNNKEL (reference sequence). The V and J ends lost 1 base and 2 bases, in that order; junction bases with no gene match: 12. For the CDR3, the DNA is TGTGCCAGCAGCCAAGCCGTGGGACGGGGAGGGGTCACAGATACGCAGTATTTT. Translating gives CASSQAVGRGGVTDTQYF.